There are a few counts of the clone carrying this T cell receptor (beta chain). Germline trimming cut 6 bases from V and 6 bases from J; bases unmatched to any gene: 4. Germline V CDR1 and CDR2: DFQATT, SNEGSKA (reference sequence). The length of the CDR3 is 12 residues. The sample belongs to a study of identical twins. In TCRdb, the 5' RACE reads were re-called with MiXCR into one record per CDR3 protein. The table has 400,000 to 550,000 distinct CDR3 sequences, approximately 22% seen once; the top ten hold about 0.91%. A further study also used this sample, focusing on T cells expressing NK-cell markers.

Sequencing was done on a sample of CD4+ T cells sorted from blood. The clonotype was recovered from a woman younger than 30 in good health. This chain connects TRBV20-1 to TRBJ1-1, with 10 positions matching TRBD1. Here the CDR3 DNA reads TGCAGTGCCGGGGACAGGGGAGCTGAAGCTTTCTTT. Residues: CSAGDRGAEAFF.